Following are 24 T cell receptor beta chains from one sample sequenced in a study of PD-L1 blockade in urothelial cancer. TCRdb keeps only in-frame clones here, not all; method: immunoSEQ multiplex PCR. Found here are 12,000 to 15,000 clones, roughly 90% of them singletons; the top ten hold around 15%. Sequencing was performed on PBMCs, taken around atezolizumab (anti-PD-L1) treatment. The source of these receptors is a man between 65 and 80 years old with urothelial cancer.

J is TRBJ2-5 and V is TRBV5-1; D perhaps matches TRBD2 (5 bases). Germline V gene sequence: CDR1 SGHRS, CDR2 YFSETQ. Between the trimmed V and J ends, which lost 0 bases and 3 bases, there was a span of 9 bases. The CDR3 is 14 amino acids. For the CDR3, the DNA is TGCGCCAGCAGCTTGGGCCGGGGAGAAGAGACCCAGTACTTC. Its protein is CASSLGRGEETQYF.

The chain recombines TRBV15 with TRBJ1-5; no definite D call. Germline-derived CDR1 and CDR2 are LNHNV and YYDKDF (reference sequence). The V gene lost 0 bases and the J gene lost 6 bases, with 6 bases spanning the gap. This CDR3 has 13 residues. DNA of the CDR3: TGTGCCACCAGCAGAGATTGGGCTCAGCCCCAGCATTTT. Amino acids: CATSRDWAQPQHF.

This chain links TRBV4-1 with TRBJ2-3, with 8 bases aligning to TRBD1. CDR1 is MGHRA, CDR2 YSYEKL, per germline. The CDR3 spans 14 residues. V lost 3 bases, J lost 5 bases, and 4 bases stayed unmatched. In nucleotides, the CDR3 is TGCGCCAGCAGCCAGACAGGGGCGGTAGATACGCAGTATTTT. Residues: CASSQTGAVDTQYF.

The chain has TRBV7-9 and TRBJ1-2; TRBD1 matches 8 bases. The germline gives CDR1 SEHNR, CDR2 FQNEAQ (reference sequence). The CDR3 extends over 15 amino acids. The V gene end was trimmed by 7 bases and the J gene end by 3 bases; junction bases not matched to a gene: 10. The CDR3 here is CASILTGGGHYGYTF. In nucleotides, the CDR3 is TGTGCCAGCATCCTAACAGGGGGTGGGCACTATGGCTACACCTTC.

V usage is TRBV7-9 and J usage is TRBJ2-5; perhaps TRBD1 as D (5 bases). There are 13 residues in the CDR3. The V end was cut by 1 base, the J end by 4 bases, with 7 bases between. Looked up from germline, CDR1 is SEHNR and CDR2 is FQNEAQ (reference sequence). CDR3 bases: TGTGCCAGCAGCTTAGTAGGGGTAGAGACCCAGTACTTC. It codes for CASSLVGVETQYF.

The CDR3 sequence: CASSQDQNNSPLHF. CDR3 DNA: TGTGCCAGCAGCCAAGATCAGAACAATTCACCCCTCCACTTT. The gene calls are TRBV4-2 and TRBJ1-6; D call uncertain. The CDR3 has 14 residues. V lost 0 bases and J lost 7, with 7 bases in between. Germline V lookup: CDR1 LGHNA, CDR2 YNFKEQ.

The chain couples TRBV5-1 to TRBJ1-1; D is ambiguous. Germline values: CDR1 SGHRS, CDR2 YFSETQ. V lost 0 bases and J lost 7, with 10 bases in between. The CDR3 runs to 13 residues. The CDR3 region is CASSLAGRNEAFF. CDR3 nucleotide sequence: TGCGCCAGCAGCTTGGCAGGCCGAAATGAAGCTTTCTTT. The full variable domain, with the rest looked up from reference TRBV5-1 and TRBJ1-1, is KAGVTQTPRYLIKTRGQQVTLSCSPISGHRSVSWYQQTPGQGLQFLFEYFSETQRNKGNFPGRFSGRQFSNSRSEMNVSTLELGDSALYLCASSLAGRNEAFFGQGTRLTVV.

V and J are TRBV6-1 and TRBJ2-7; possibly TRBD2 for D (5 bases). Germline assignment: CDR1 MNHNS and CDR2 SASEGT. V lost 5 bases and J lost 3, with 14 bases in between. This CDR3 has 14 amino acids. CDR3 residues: CASSPSVGSYEQYF. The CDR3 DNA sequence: TGTGCCAGCAGTCCCTCGGTGGGGAGCTACGAGCAGTACTTC.

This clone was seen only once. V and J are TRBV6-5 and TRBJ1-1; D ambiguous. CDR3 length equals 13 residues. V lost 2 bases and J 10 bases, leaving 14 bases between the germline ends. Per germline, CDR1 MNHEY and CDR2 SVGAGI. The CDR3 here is CASSYIGSIGAFF. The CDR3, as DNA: TGTGCCAGCAGTTACATCGGGAGTATCGGAGCTTTCTTT.

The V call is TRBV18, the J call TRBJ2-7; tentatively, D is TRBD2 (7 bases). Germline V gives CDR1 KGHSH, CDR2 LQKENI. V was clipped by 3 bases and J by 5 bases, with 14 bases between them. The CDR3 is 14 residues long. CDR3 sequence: CASSPRGGLDEQYF. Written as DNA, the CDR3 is TGTGCCAGCTCACCTAGGGGGGGGCTGGACGAGCAGTACTTC.

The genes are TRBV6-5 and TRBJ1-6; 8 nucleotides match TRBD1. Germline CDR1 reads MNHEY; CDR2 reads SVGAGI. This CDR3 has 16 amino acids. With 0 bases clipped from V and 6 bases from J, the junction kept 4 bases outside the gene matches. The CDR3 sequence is CASSYSRTGSNSPLHF. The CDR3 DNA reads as TGTGCCAGCAGTTACTCTCGGACAGGGAGTAATTCACCCCTCCACTTT.

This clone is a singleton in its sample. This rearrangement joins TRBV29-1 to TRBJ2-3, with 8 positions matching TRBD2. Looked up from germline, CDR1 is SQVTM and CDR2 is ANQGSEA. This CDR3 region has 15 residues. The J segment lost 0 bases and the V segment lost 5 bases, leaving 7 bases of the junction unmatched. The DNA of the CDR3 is TGCAGCGTTTCCCTAGCGGGCCAAAGCACAGATACGCAGTATTTT. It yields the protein CSVSLAGQSTDTQYF.

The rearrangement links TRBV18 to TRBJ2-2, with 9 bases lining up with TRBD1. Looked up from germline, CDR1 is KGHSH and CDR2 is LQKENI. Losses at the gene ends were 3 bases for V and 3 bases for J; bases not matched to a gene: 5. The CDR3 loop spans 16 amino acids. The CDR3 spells CASSPQQGAHTGELFF. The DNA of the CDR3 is TGTGCCAGCTCACCGCAACAGGGGGCCCACACCGGGGAGCTGTTTTTT.

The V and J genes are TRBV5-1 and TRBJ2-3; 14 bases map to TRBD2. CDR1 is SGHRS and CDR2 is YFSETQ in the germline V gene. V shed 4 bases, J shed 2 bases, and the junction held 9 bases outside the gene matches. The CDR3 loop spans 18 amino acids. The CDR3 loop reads CASSPGTSGGPITDTQYF. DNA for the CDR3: TGCGCCAGCAGCCCCGGGACTAGCGGGGGACCAATCACAGATACGCAGTATTTT. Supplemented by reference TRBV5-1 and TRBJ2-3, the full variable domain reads KAGVTQTPRYLIKTRGQQVTLSCSPISGHRSVSWYQQTPGQGLQFLFEYFSETQRNKGNFPGRFSGRQFSNSRSEMNVSTLELGDSALYLCASSPGTSGGPITDTQYFGPGTRLTVL.

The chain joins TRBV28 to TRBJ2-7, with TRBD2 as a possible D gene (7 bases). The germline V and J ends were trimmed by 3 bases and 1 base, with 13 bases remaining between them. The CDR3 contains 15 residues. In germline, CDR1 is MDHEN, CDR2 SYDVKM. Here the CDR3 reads CASSLGGAFSYEQYF. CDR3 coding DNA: TGTGCCAGCAGTTTGGGGGGGGCATTTTCCTACGAGCAGTACTTC. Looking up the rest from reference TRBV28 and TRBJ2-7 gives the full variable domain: DVKVTQSSRYLVKRTGEKVFLECVQDMDHENMFWYRQDPGLGLRLIYFSYDVKMKEKGDIPEGYSVSREKKERFSLILESASTNQTSMYLCASSLGGAFSYEQYFGPGTRLTVT.

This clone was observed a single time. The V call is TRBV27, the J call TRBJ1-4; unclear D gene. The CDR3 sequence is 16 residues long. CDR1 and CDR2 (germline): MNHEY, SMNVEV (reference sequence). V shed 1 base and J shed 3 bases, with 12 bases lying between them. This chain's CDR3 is CASSLYSIRSNEKLFF. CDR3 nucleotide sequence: TGTGCCAGCAGTTTATATTCGATTCGGTCTAATGAAAAACTGTTTTTT.

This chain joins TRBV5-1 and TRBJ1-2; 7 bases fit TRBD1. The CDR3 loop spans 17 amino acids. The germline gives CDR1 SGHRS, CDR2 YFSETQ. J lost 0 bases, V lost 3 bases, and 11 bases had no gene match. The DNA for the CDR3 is TGCGCCAGCAGCTATTCAACCGGGACAGAATCTAACTATGGCTACACCTTC. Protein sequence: CASSYSTGTESNYGYTF.

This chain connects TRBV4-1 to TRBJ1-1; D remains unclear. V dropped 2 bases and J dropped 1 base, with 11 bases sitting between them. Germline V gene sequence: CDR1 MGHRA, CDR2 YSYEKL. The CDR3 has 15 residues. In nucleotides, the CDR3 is TGCGCCAGCAGCCAATTAAAAAGAGGGAACACTGAAGCTTTCTTT. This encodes CASSQLKRGNTEAFF.

The CDR3 loop reads CASSLWRDRGETQYF. CDR3 nucleotides: TGTGCCAGCAGCTTGTGGCGGGACAGGGGTGAGACCCAGTACTTC. V usage is TRBV5-6 and J usage is TRBJ2-5; TRBD1 matches at 10 bases. Germline CDR1 reads SGHDT; CDR2 reads YYEEEE. The CDR3 runs 15 residues. Trimming removed 1 base from V and 5 bases from J; junction bases left unmatched: 5. Full variable domain (missing parts from reference TRBV5-6 and TRBJ2-5): DAGVTQSPTHLIKTRGQQVTLRCSPKSGHDTVSWYQQALGQGPQFIFQYYEEEERQRGNFPDRFSGHQFPNYSSELNVNALLLGDSALYLCASSLWRDRGETQYFGPGTRLLVL.

CDR3 sequence: CASSLIVSLGVGGMNTEAFF. The CDR3 coding sequence is TGTGCCAGCAGTTTAATTGTCTCCCTAGGGGTTGGGGGGATGAACACTGAAGCTTTCTTT. V and J are TRBV28 and TRBJ1-1, with D possibly TRBD1 on 5 matching bases. This CDR3 has 20 residues. Between the trimmed V and J ends, which lost 2 bases and 0 bases, there was a span of 25 bases. Germline V lookup: CDR1 MDHEN, CDR2 SYDVKM.

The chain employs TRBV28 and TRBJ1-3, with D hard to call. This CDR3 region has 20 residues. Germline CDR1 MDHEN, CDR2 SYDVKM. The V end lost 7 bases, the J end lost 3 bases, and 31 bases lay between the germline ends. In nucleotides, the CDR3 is TGTGCCAGCACCTCCCTGTCCGCGGAAGAGACTGGAGGGCTTGGAAACACCATATATTTT. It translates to CASTSLSAEETGGLGNTIYF.

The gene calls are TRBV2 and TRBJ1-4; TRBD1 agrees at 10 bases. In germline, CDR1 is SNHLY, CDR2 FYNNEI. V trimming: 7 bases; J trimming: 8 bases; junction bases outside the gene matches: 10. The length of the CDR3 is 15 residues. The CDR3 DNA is TGTGCCAGCACCCTACGGACAGGGGGAGAGGAAAAACTGTTTTTT. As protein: CASTLRTGGEEKLFF.

The CDR3 protein is CASSNQGLDLYNEQFF. The CDR3 DNA reads as TGTGCCAGCAGCAACCAAGGACTAGATTTGTACAATGAGCAGTTCTTC. This chain uses TRBV7-8 with TRBJ2-1; 7 bases match TRBD2. The length of the CDR3 is 16 residues. With V trimmed by 5 bases and J by 4 bases, 11 bases remained unmatched. CDR1 is SGHVS, CDR2 FQNEAQ, per germline.

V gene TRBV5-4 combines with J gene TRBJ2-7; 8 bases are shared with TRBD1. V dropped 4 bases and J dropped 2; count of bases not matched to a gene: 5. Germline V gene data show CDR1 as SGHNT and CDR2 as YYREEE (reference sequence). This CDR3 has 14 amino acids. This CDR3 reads CASSKPGQAYEQYF. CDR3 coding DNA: TGTGCCAGCAGCAAACCGGGACAGGCCTACGAGCAGTACTTC.